The rows below give T cell receptor beta chains drawn from one sample of a study of T cell changes during pregnancy in multiple sclerosis. TCRdb's table, derived via immunoSEQ multiplex PCR, lists solely in-frame clones and lacks some. The sample has more than 35,000 clones; more than 75% are singletons. This specimen consisted of CD4+ T cells from peripheral blood mononuclear cells, obtained in the first trimester of pregnancy. These receptors were collected from a female donor with multiple sclerosis, enrolled in a pregnancy study. Both conserved end residues are part of each CDR3. The D gene is left open where the match is weak. Clone size is not always given. Where it is, it says once, few, many or a class for expanded clones.

j_call	d_call	clone_size	v_call	cdr3_aa	cdr3_nt
TRBJ1-2	TRBD1	NA	TRBV4-1	CASSHPRTGEYGYTF	TGCGCCAGCAGCCACCCTCGGACAGGCGAATATGGCTACACCTTC
TRBJ2-2	NA	NA	TRBV5-4	CASHTSGEITGELFF	TGTGCCAGCCACACCTCAGGGGAAATAACCGGGGAGCTGTTTTTT
TRBJ2-3	NA	NA	TRBV6-6	CASSRSGDTQYF	TGTGCCAGCAGTCGCTCGGGTGATACGCAGTATTTT
TRBJ1-1	NA	NA	TRBV5-1	CASMESLNTEAFF	TGCGCCAGCATGGAGTCGCTGAACACTGAAGCTTTCTTT
TRBJ1-2	TRBD1	NA	TRBV27	CASRPLGTGVDGYTF	TGTGCCAGCAGACCACTGGGGACAGGGGTTGATGGCTACACCTTC
TRBJ2-5	TRBD2	NA	TRBV5-4	CASSLTLAGGVETQYF	TGTGCCAGCAGCTTGACTCTAGCGGGGGGGGTCGAGACCCAGTACTTC
TRBJ2-7	TRBD1	NA	TRBV10-3	CAISPRGTGIDEQYF	TGTGCCATCAGTCCCAGGGGGACAGGGATCGACGAGCAGTACTTC
TRBJ1-4	NA	few	TRBV5-1	CASSLWGVGEKLFF	TGCGCCAGCAGCTTATGGGGAGTTGGAGAAAAACTGTTTTTT
TRBJ2-2	NA	NA	TRBV19	CASSLFRGANTGELFF	TGTGCCAGTAGTCTTTTCAGGGGGGCGAACACCGGGGAGCTGTTTTTT
TRBJ1-1	NA	NA	TRBV4-1	CASSQDQDRVNTEAFF	TGCGCCAGCAGCCAAGACCAGGACAGAGTGAACACTGAAGCTTTCTTT
TRBJ2-7	NA	NA	TRBV18	CASSPRGEVYEQYF	TGTGCCAGCTCACCACGGGGGGAGGTGTACGAGCAGTACTTC
TRBJ2-1	TRBD2	NA	TRBV27	CASSFWPGGGRGNEQFF	TGTGCCAGCAGTTTTTGGCCCGGCGGGGGGCGGGGGAATGAGCAGTTCTTC
TRBJ2-1	TRBD2	NA	TRBV5-1	CASSLENGRGVYEQFF	TGCGCCAGCAGCTTGGAAAACGGGAGGGGAGTTTATGAGCAGTTCTTC
TRBJ1-1	TRBD1	NA	TRBV19	CASSKTGVGTEAFF	TGTGCCAGTAGCAAGACAGGGGTGGGCACTGAAGCTTTCTTT
TRBJ1-2	NA	NA	TRBV5-6	CASSLAQVRRGGANYGYTF	TGTGCCAGCAGCTTGGCCCAGGTCCGAAGGGGGGGGGCCAACTATGGCTACACCTTC
TRBJ1-2	TRBD1	NA	TRBV5-1	CASSGQGASLYGYTF	TGCGCCAGCAGCGGACAGGGGGCCTCTCTCTATGGCTACACCTTC
TRBJ2-1	TRBD2	NA	TRBV14	CASSQAGLAGGRSYNEQFF	TGTGCCAGCAGCCAAGCTGGGCTAGCGGGAGGACGCTCCTACAATGAGCAGTTCTTC
TRBJ1-1	NA	NA	TRBV10-3	CAISEFMGDTEAFF	TGTGCCATCAGTGAGTTCATGGGAGACACTGAAGCTTTCTTT
TRBJ1-1	TRBD1	few	TRBV7-8	CASSLRDRGSNTEAFF	TGTGCCAGCAGCTTACGGGACAGGGGATCGAACACTGAAGCTTTCTTT
TRBJ1-2	TRBD1	NA	TRBV6-1	CASTLDRAYGYTF	TGTGCCAGCACCCTCGACAGGGCCTATGGCTACACCTTC
TRBJ2-1	TRBD2	NA	TRBV27	CASSLVGLAGASSYNEQFF	TGTGCCAGCAGTTTGGTTGGACTAGCGGGGGCCAGCTCCTACAATGAGCAGTTCTTC